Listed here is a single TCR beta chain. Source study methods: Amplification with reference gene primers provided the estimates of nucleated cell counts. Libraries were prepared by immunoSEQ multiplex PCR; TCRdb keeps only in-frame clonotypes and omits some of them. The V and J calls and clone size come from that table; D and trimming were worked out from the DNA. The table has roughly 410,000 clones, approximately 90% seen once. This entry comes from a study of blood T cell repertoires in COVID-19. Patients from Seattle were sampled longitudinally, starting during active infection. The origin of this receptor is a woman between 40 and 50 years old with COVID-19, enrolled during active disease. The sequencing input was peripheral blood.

Here the CDR3 reads CASSGQNEKLFF. CDR3 DNA: TGTGCCAGCAGTGGACAGAATGAAAAACTGTTTTTT. The chain has TRBV2 and TRBJ1-4; D is perhaps TRBD1 (5 bases). This CDR3 has 12 residues. Germline CDR1 SNHLY, CDR2 FYNNEI. V dropped 4 bases and J dropped 5 bases, with 5 bases sitting between them.